This paragraph covers one TCR beta chain sequence. This clone has a single count. Its antigen is not yet known. No per-base quality is available; no much larger clone lies one base away. This sample was included in a study of a mutant IDH1 vaccine in newly diagnosed glioma (dated by TCRdb to 2020 to 2022). At the level of the whole study: Vaccination started 4-6 weeks after radiotherapy alone, or was given together with temozolomide cycles in the groups whose treatment included chemotherapy. Of the approximately 34 treated patients, approximately 60% were male and around 40% were female, and a mean age of roughly 41 years was recorded. Prior to enrollment, standard therapy consisting of radiotherapy alone, temozolomide alone, or radiochemotherapy with temozolomide had been administered to patients, with the combination being received by most patients. The week-35 safety follow-up was designated visit V12, and the week-47 end of study was designated visit V13. Six visits were used for peripheral blood collection: V03 (baseline), V05, V07, V10, V12 and V13. For exploratory analyses, approximately 23 treated patients had longitudinal TCRB deep sequencing done wherever samples were available. Paper-wide results and their limitations: Immune responses induced by the vaccine were seen in about 93% of patients across multiple MHC alleles. It was noted by the authors that analyses of patient blood samples could not be reproduced owing to sample limitations. No apparent relationship was observed between pseudoprogression and alterations in the top peripheral T cell clonotypes detected by TCRB sequencing. Selection of PBMC samples for TCRB deep sequencing was based on availability.

In light of the paper, this sample's time point label describes: week 47, end of study. Each vaccine dose, consisting of 300 ug of a 20-mer mutant IDH1 peptide in Montanide, was administered subcutaneously with topical imiquimod. Across visits V03 through V10, patients got a total of eight vaccinations, given in weeks 1, 3, 5, 7, 11, 15, 19 and 23. Donors had newly diagnosed WHO grade 3 or 4 IDH1-mutant astrocytomas with loss of nuclear ATRX. The samples were drawn from NOA16, a multicentre, single-arm, open-label phase I trial in Germany that tested a mutant IDH1 peptide vaccine in humans for the first time. The DNeasy Blood and Tissue Kit was used to extract genomic DNA from EDTA blood for TCRB sequencing. The germline V gene yields SGHDT for CDR1 and YYEEEE for CDR2. The junction carries 12 bases between V and J, which are trimmed by 3 bases and 5 bases respectively. There are 14 amino acids in the CDR3, from cysteine to phenylalanine inclusive. Here the CDR3 DNA is all that survives: 42 bases in frame from base 1.

Preparation of the library involved the immunoSEQ multiplex PCR assay. The hsTCRB Kit was used according to the manufacturer's protocol to amplify rearranged TCR beta chain sequences. An Illumina MiSeq was used to sequence the TCRB libraries. On the study's bioinformatics: The proprietary platform of the kit vendor was used for demultiplexing, trimming and gene mapping. In its TCRdb copy, this immuneACCESS table keeps in-frame sequences only and misses some clones. Where compared with another copy, unresolved V genes explain less than half of these, and the others have no known cause. V and J calls and clone size are those listed in that table; D and trimming were worked out from the DNA. The sample yields 30,000 to 40,000 clones; 85% to 90% were counted once. The ten biggest clones cover more than 10% of the sample.

The rearrangement joined TRBV5-6 to TRBJ2-1; the D gene is unclear. The receptor's source is a woman under 40 with glioma. Sample: PBMCs, taken from a glioma patient whose treatment included an IDH1 peptide vaccine. The DNA sequence reads TGTGCCAGCAGCTCCCCCCTGGCACACAATGAGCAGTTCTTC. This encodes CASSSPLAHNEQFF.